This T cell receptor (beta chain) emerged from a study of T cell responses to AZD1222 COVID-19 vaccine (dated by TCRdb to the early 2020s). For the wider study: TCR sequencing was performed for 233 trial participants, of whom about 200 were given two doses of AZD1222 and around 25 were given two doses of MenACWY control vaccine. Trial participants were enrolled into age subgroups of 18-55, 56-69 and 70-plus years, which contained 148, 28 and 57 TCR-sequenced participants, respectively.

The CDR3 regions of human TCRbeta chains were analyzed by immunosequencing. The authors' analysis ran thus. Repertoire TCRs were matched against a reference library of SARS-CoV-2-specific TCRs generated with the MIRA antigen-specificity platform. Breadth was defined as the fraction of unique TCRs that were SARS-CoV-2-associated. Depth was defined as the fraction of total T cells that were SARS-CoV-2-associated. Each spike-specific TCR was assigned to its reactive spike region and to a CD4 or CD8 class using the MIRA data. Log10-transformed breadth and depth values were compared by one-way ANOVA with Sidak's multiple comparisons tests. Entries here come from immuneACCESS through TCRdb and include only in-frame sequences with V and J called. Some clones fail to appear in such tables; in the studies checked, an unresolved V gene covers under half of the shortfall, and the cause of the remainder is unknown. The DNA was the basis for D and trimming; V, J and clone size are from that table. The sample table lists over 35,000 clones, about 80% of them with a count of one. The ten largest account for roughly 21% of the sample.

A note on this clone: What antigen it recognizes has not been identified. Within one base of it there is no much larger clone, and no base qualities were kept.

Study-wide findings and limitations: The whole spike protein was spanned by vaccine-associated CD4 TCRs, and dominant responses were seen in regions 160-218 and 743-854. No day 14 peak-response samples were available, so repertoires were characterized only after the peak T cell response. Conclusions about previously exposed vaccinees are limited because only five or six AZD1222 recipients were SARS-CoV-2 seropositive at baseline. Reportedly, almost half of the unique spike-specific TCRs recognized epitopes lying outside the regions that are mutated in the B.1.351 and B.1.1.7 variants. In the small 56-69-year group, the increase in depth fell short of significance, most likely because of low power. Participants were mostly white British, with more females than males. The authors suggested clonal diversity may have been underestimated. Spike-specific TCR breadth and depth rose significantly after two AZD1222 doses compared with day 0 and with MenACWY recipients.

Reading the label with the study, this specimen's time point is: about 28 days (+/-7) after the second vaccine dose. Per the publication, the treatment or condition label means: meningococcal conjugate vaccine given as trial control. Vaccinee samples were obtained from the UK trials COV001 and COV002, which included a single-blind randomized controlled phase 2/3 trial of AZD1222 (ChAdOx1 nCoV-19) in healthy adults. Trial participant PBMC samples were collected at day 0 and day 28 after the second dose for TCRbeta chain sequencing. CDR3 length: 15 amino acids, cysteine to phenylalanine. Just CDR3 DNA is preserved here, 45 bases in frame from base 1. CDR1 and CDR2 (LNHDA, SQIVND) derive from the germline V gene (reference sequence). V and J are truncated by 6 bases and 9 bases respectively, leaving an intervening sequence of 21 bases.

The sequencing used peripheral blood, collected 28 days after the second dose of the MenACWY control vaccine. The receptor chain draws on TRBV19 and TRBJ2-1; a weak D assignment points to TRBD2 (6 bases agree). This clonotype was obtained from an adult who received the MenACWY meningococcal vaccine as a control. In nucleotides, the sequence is TGTGCCAGTAGCCCCCCGGGGGTCGGGGGACCTGAGCAGTTCTTC. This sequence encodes CASSPPGVGGPEQFF.